The T cell receptor (beta chain) under discussion was sequenced for a study of blood T cell repertoires in COVID-19. Study-wide context: COVID-19 samples collected from the United States, Italy and Spain covered acute and convalescent phases.

Per the original methods: Nucleated cell number was recorded as an estimate derived from reference gene primer amplification. Sequenced by immunoSEQ multiplex PCR; TCRdb stores in-frame clones only, minus some. V, J and clone size were drawn from that table, and D and trimming were deduced from the DNA. The sample has roughly 160,000 clones; about four fifths are singletons. Germline loops: CDR1 SGHRS, CDR2 YFSETQ. Deletions cut 6 bases from V and 7 bases from J, with 26 bases between. The CDR3 spans 16 residues. Seattle patients were enrolled while actively infected and followed longitudinally. This TCR came from a woman in her fifties or sixties with COVID-19, enrolled during active disease. What was sequenced was peripheral blood. The chain combines TRBV5-1 with TRBJ2-7, with TRBD2 as a possible D gene (7 bases). As DNA, the CDR3 is TGCGCCAGCACTACTATTGGGGGGGGCGGGCCCAAAGAGCAGTACTTC. Amino acids: CASTTIGGGGPKEQYF.